This TCR beta chain was sequenced for a study of cytomegalovirus exposure and HLA in healthy donors. The CDR3 covers 12 residues. Germline V gene data show CDR1 as MNHEY and CDR2 as SVGAGI. With 0 bases removed from V and 15 bases from J, the gap between germline ends came to 12 bases. Overall study findings and caveats: Most observed TCR sequences were rare, whereas some public TCRs were detected in many donors.

This clone has a single count. What it recognizes is unknown. The study ran its PCR with 60 Vbeta and 13 Jbeta primers. Authors' data handling: As a later analysis found, there were 80 million or so unique TCR beta chains, of which some 10 million were shared. Clones were read by immunoSEQ multiplex PCR, and TCRdb kept only the in-frame ones, dropping some. Clonal size and the V and J genes are those of that table, whereas D and trimming came from the DNA. The sample contains tens of thousands of clones, roughly 73% of which appear only once. The chain uses TRBV6-5 and TRBJ2-1; a weak D match, TRBD2 (5 bases). Material for sequencing was PBMCs. This clonotype originated in a male donor in good health and CMV-seropositive. The CDR3 sequence: CASSYSSVPGFF. Here the CDR3 DNA reads TGTGCCAGCAGTTACTCTAGCGTCCCGGGGTTCTTC.